The 9 T cell receptor beta chains below were found in one sample sequenced in a study of CD4 T cells in relation to SARS-CoV-2 and coronaviruses. Libraries were prepared by immunoSEQ multiplex PCR; TCRdb keeps only in-frame clonotypes and omits some of them. The table shows about 36,000 clones, with about 80% occurring only once. For these TCRs, the target antigens are not known. The sequenced material came from naive CD4+ T cells from PBMCs, cultured in vitro. Subset given: naive CD4+ T cells isolated by negative enrichment. Receptors originate from an adult with COVID-19.

The CDR3 reads CSVWGRANEQYF. The CDR3 coding sequence is TGCAGCGTTTGGGGCAGGGCTAACGAGCAGTACTTC. The rearrangement links TRBV29-1 to TRBJ2-7; perhaps TRBD1 as D (5 bases). V was clipped by 5 bases and J by 5 bases, with 13 bases between them. The CDR3 is 12 residues long. Germline-derived CDR1 and CDR2 are SQVTM and ANQGSEA.

The chain couples TRBV2 to TRBJ2-7, with D perhaps matching TRBD2 (5 bases). The germline gives CDR1 SNHLY, CDR2 FYNNEI. V was trimmed by 9 bases and J by 0 bases, leaving 15 bases between them. The CDR3 totals 14 residues. Here the CDR3 DNA reads TGTGCCAGTTCCTCCCGGGGAAGCTCCTACGAGCAGTACTTC. Amino acid sequence: CASSSRGSSYEQYF.

The chain uses TRBV19 and TRBJ2-3, with 7 bases identical to TRBD2. The CDR3 loop spans 13 amino acids. V was clipped by 6 bases and J by 5 bases; unmatched bases: 5. Looked up from germline, CDR1 is LNHDA and CDR2 is SQIVND (reference sequence). The CDR3 here is CASRRGGKDTQYF. The CDR3 DNA follows: TGTGCCAGTAGAAGGGGAGGGAAAGATACGCAGTATTTT.

The chain's CDR3 is CSARGNSNQPQHF. DNA of the CDR3: TGCAGCGCCCGGGGAAATAGCAATCAGCCCCAGCATTTT. The chain has TRBV29-1 and TRBJ1-5; the D is unclear. The CDR3 covers 13 residues. V was shortened by 7 bases and J by 0 bases, with 10 bases between the two germline ends. Per germline, CDR1 SQVTM and CDR2 ANQGSEA.

The genes are TRBV7-2 and TRBJ2-7, with D unresolved. This CDR3 region has 12 residues. V lost 3 bases and J 7 bases, leaving 10 bases between the germline ends. Germline values: CDR1 SGHTA, CDR2 FQGNSA. Here the CDR3 DNA reads TGTGCCAGCAGCTTGGGGTTCTATGAGCAGTACTTC. Amino acid sequence: CASSLGFYEQYF.

V usage is TRBV3-1 (or the pseudogene TRBV3-2) and J usage is TRBJ2-3; 9 positions agree with TRBD1. Germline lookup yields CDR1 LGHDT and CDR2 YNNKEL (reference sequence). This CDR3 contains 15 residues. The V gene end was trimmed by 4 bases and the J gene end by 2 bases; junction bases not matched to a gene: 4. The CDR3 protein is CASSLQGAATDTQYF. Here the CDR3 DNA reads TGTGCCAGCAGCCTACAGGGGGCCGCCACAGATACGCAGTATTTT.

The chain uses TRBV28 and TRBJ1-5; perhaps TRBD1 as D (6 bases). This CDR3 comprises 15 residues. CDR1 and CDR2 from the germline V gene are MDHEN and SYDVKM. Trimming stripped 7 bases from V and 6 bases from J, with 19 bases between. DNA for the CDR3: TGTGCCAGCACCCATCGGCGGGGGCTAGTTCAGCCCCAGCATTTT. This translates into CASTHRRGLVQPQHF. Complete variable domain (other parts from reference TRBV28 and TRBJ1-5): DVKVTQSSRYLVKRTGEKVFLECVQDMDHENMFWYRQDPGLGLRLIYFSYDVKMKEKGDIPEGYSVSREKKERFSLILESASTNQTSMYLCASTHRRGLVQPQHFGDGTRLSIL.

The chain uses TRBV29-1 and TRBJ2-5, with 7 bases aligning to TRBD2. The trim removed 4 bases at V and 5 bases at J, leaving 10 bases unmatched. The CDR3 has 14 residues. Looked up from germline, CDR1 is SQVTM and CDR2 is ANQGSEA. The CDR3 sequence is CSVGAGDGRETQYF. For the CDR3, the DNA is TGCAGCGTTGGGGCGGGGGACGGGCGGGAGACCCAGTACTTC.

The rearrangement links TRBV2 to TRBJ2-7; TRBD1 matches 10 bases. This CDR3 spans 15 amino acids. Losses at the gene ends were 2 bases for V and 6 bases for J; bases not matched to a gene: 7. Germline CDR1 and CDR2: SNHLY and FYNNEI. CDR3 coding DNA: TGTGCCAGCAGTGAACCCGACAGGGGGCTCTCCGAGCAGTACTTC. Translation: CASSEPDRGLSEQYF.